This is a list of T cell receptor beta chains from one sample in a study of beta chain features in type 1 diabetes. Profiled with immunoSEQ multiplex PCR; TCRdb holds only in-frame clones, not every one. Of approximately 60,000 clones in the sample, about three fifths were seen once. Sequencing used Tregs from blood. These receptors were obtained from a woman aged 18-29 years in good health. CDR3s include the opening cysteine and the closing phenylalanine or tryptophan. D genes are given only for firm matches. The size entry is marked missing in some rows and otherwise reads once, few, many or a size class.

V: TRBV5-6; length: 14; D: TRBD1; size: few; J: TRBJ2-1; DNA: TGTGCCAGCAGCCAATGGACAGGGACGGCGGAGCAGTTCTTC; CDR3: CASSQWTGTAEQFF
V: TRBV13; length: 18; D: TRBD2; size: medium-sized; J: TRBJ2-5; DNA: TGTGCCAGCAGCTTAAGTACGTTAGCGGGGGTCGATCAAGAGACCCAGTACTTC; CDR3: CASSLSTLAGVDQETQYF
V: TRBV5-1; length: 18; D: TRBD1; size: .; J: TRBJ1-2; DNA: TGCGCCAGCAGCGCGTTTACCATGCCGGGACAGGGGAGTTATGGCTACACCTTC; CDR3: CASSAFTMPGQGSYGYTF
V: TRBV6-1; length: 12; D: TRBD1; size: .; J: TRBJ1-1; DNA: TGTGCCAGCAGATCGGACAGGACTGAAGCTTTCTTT; CDR3: CASRSDRTEAFF
V: TRBV7-2; length: 17; D: TRBD1; size: few; J: TRBJ1-6; DNA: TGTGCCAGCAGCTCCGGGACAGGGGACTCCTATAATTCACCCCTCCACTTT; CDR3: CASSSGTGDSYNSPLHF
V: TRBV5-6; length: 14; D: TRBD1; size: .; J: TRBJ1-2; DNA: TGTGCCAGCAGCTTCGACAGGGCCCTCTATGGCTACACCTTC; CDR3: CASSFDRALYGYTF
V: TRBV4-1; length: 13; D: .; size: .; J: TRBJ2-7; DNA: TGCGCCAGCAGCCTACGGGACACCTACGAGCAGTACTTC; CDR3: CASSLRDTYEQYF
V: TRBV29-1; length: 12; D: .; size: .; J: TRBJ1-1; DNA: TGCAGCGTTGGAACAGGGACCACTGAAGCTTTCTTT; CDR3: CSVGTGTTEAFF
V: TRBV19; length: 14; D: .; size: .; J: TRBJ1-1; DNA: TGTGCCAGTAGTAGCACAGGGCCGAACACTGAAGCTTTCTTT; CDR3: CASSSTGPNTEAFF
V: TRBV19; length: 17; D: .; size: .; J: TRBJ2-1; DNA: TGTGCCAGTAGTATAGCAGTAACAGCTCTCTTTTGGAATGAGCAGTTCTTC; CDR3: CASSIAVTALFWNEQFF
V: TRBV7-2; length: 17; D: TRBD2; size: .; J: TRBJ2-5; DNA: TGTGCCAGCAGCTGGGCCGGGACTAGCGGGGGCCAAGAGACCCAGTACTTC; CDR3: CASSWAGTSGGQETQYF
V: TRBV23-1; length: 15; D: .; size: few; J: TRBJ2-7; DNA: TGCGCCAGCAGTCAAGACGACAACGGGGTCTACGAGCAGTACTTC; CDR3: CASSQDDNGVYEQYF
V: TRBV7-2; length: 14; D: TRBD1; size: few; J: TRBJ1-1; DNA: TGTGCCAGCAGCTTAGGGAGGGACAGGGCGGCGGCTTTCTTT; CDR3: CASSLGRDRAAAFF
V: TRBV6-6; length: 14; D: .; size: .; J: TRBJ2-2; DNA: TGTGCCAGCAGTTACGGGCGGGACACCGGGGAGCTGTTTTTT; CDR3: CASSYGRDTGELFF
V: TRBV2; length: 13; D: .; size: .; J: TRBJ2-7; DNA: TGTGCCAGCAGTGAGGGGCCTTCCTACGAGCAGTACTTC; CDR3: CASSEGPSYEQYF
V: TRBV6-6; length: 16; D: TRBD2; size: .; J: TRBJ2-1; DNA: TGTGCCAGCAGTCCGACACTAGCGGGAGTTGGAGATGAGCAGTTCTTC; CDR3: CASSPTLAGVGDEQFF
V: TRBV2; length: 14; D: .; size: .; J: TRBJ2-5; DNA: TGTGCCAGCAGTGAGTTGGGGAGACAAGAGACCCAGTACTTC; CDR3: CASSELGRQETQYF
V: TRBV5-4; length: 16; D: TRBD2; size: once; J: TRBJ2-5; DNA: TGTGCCAGCAGCTTGGAGGTTAGCGGGGGCCAAGAGACCCAGTACTTC; CDR3: CASSLEVSGGQETQYF
V: TRBV4-2; length: 16; D: TRBD2; size: few; J: TRBJ2-1; DNA: TGTGCCAGCAGCCAGCGGACTAGCGGGAGCGACAATGAGCAGTTCTTC; CDR3: CASSQRTSGSDNEQFF
V: TRBV19; length: 14; D: .; size: .; J: TRBJ1-1; DNA: TGTGCCAGTAGTATGAGGGAAGCGACGGCTGAAGCTTTCTTT; CDR3: CASSMREATAEAFF
V: TRBV6-6; length: 14; D: .; size: few; J: TRBJ1-5; DNA: TGTGCCAGCAGTTTAGACGGGCGGGGTCAGCCCCAGCATTTT; CDR3: CASSLDGRGQPQHF
V: TRBV18; length: 18; D: TRBD1; size: .; J: TRBJ1-5; DNA: TGTGCCAGCTCAGAAAGACTCCCGGGACAGGGATGGTTTCAGCCCCAGCATTTT; CDR3: CASSERLPGQGWFQPQHF
V: TRBV29-1; length: 11; D: .; size: .; J: TRBJ2-5; DNA: TGCAGCGTTCACAGGGCTGAGACCCAGTACTTC; CDR3: CSVHRAETQYF
V: TRBV5-1; length: 15; D: TRBD2; size: few; J: TRBJ2-1; DNA: TGCGCCAGCAGCTTGGGACTAGCGGGGGCGGATGAGCAGTTCTTC; CDR3: CASSLGLAGADEQFF
V: TRBV10-3; length: 17; D: TRBD1; size: few; J: TRBJ2-3; DNA: TGTGCCATCAGTCGGAGACAGGGGGCGGAAGGCACAGATACGCAGTATTTT; CDR3: CAISRRQGAEGTDTQYF
V: TRBV5-1; length: 17; D: TRBD1; size: few; J: TRBJ2-7; DNA: TGCGCCAGCAGCTCGACAATTGCAGGGGGCAGGACCTACGAGCAGTACTTC; CDR3: CASSSTIAGGRTYEQYF
V: TRBV9; length: 15; D: TRBD2; size: .; J: TRBJ2-1; DNA: TGTGCCAGCAGCGTACAAGCGGGGGGAAGCAATGAGCAGTTCTTC; CDR3: CASSVQAGGSNEQFF
V: TRBV9; length: 17; D: TRBD1; size: .; J: TRBJ2-3; DNA: TGTGCCAGCAGCGCCATGCGAGGGACAGGTCGTGGAGATACGCAGTATTTT; CDR3: CASSAMRGTGRGDTQYF
V: TRBV4-1; length: 15; D: TRBD1; size: once; J: TRBJ1-4; DNA: TGCGCCAGCAGCCAAACGGACAGGGGTGTGGAAAAACTGTTTTTT; CDR3: CASSQTDRGVEKLFF
V: TRBV9; length: 16; D: TRBD2; size: .; J: TRBJ2-3; DNA: TGTGCCAGCAGCCTCGGACTAGCGGGGGGGGGAAGTACGCAGTATTTT; CDR3: CASSLGLAGGGSTQYF
V: TRBV19; length: 14; D: .; size: few; J: TRBJ2-1; DNA: TGTGCCAGTAAATATACGGGTTCCTACAATGAGCAGTTCTTC; CDR3: CASKYTGSYNEQFF
V: TRBV6-5; length: 14; D: TRBD2; size: .; J: TRBJ2-7; DNA: TGTGCCAGCACTCTAGCGGGAGGGGGCTACGAGCAGTACTTC; CDR3: CASTLAGGGYEQYF
V: TRBV14; length: 14; D: .; size: .; J: TRBJ1-1; DNA: TGTGCCAGCAGCATTGGCAGGCGACGCACTGAAGCTTTCTTT; CDR3: CASSIGRRRTEAFF
V: TRBV19; length: 17; D: .; size: .; J: TRBJ2-1; DNA: TGTGCCAGCCGATGGCAGGGGACTATGGGGTCCTACAATGAGCAGTTCTTC; CDR3: CASRWQGTMGSYNEQFF
V: TRBV5-1; length: 17; D: TRBD2; size: .; J: TRBJ2-2; DNA: TGCGCCAGCAGCTTGGAGGGTAGCGGGAGAGTAACCGGGGAGCTGTTTTTT; CDR3: CASSLEGSGRVTGELFF
V: TRBV18; length: 13; D: .; size: .; J: TRBJ2-7; DNA: TGTGCCAGCTCGATAGGCCGGGATGGCGAGCAGTACTTC; CDR3: CASSIGRDGEQYF
V: TRBV9; length: 15; D: TRBD2; size: .; J: TRBJ2-2; DNA: TGTGCCAGCAGCGGCGGGGGTGTGAACACCGGGGAGCTGTTTTTT; CDR3: CASSGGGVNTGELFF
V: TRBV18; length: 15; D: TRBD1; size: .; J: TRBJ1-1; DNA: TGTGCCAGCTCACCAAGGGACAGGGACTGGGCTGAAGCTTTCTTT; CDR3: CASSPRDRDWAEAFF
V: TRBV9; length: 15; D: TRBD1; size: once; J: TRBJ1-1; DNA: TGTGCCAGCAGCCCAGGACAGGGGATGAACACTGAAGCTTTCTTT; CDR3: CASSPGQGMNTEAFF
V: TRBV7-2; length: 15; D: TRBD1; size: .; J: TRBJ2-1; DNA: TGTGCCAGCAGCTACGACAGGGGAAGCTACAATGAGCAGTTCTTC; CDR3: CASSYDRGSYNEQFF
V: TRBV7-7; length: 14; D: TRBD1; size: .; J: TRBJ2-5; DNA: TGTGCTAGCAGCTTCGGGACAGGGCCAGAGACCCAGTACTTC; CDR3: CASSFGTGPETQYF
V: TRBV5-1; length: 13; D: .; size: .; J: TRBJ2-4; DNA: TGCGCCAGCAGCTCGGGGTGGGGTCAGGTTCAGTACTTC; CDR3: CASSSGWGQVQYF
V: TRBV7-2; length: 15; D: TRBD2; size: .; J: TRBJ2-7; DNA: TGTGCCAGCAGCTTAGCGGCGGGAGGGAACTACGAGCAGTACTTC; CDR3: CASSLAAGGNYEQYF
V: TRBV27; length: 18; D: TRBD2; size: few; J: TRBJ2-3; DNA: TGTGCCAGCAGTTACCCCCTGGGGGAGCGGGGCGACACAGATACGCAGTATTTT; CDR3: CASSYPLGERGDTDTQYF
V: TRBV6-5; length: 15; D: .; size: .; J: TRBJ1-5; DNA: TGTGCCAGCAGTTACTCGGGCAGGGGCAATCAGCCCCAGCATTTT; CDR3: CASSYSGRGNQPQHF
V: TRBV5-1; length: 18; D: TRBD2; size: .; J: TRBJ2-3; DNA: TGCGCCAGCAGCTTGGGCGGGACTAGCGGGGGGGCCGGAGATACGCAGTATTTT; CDR3: CASSLGGTSGGAGDTQYF
V: TRBV6-1; length: 17; D: TRBD2; size: once; J: TRBJ2-1; DNA: TGTGCCAGCAGTGCCGGGTCGGCGGGAGGGCAATACAATGAGCAGTTCTTC; CDR3: CASSAGSAGGQYNEQFF
V: TRBV29-1; length: 11; D: TRBD1; size: .; J: TRBJ2-1; DNA: TGCAGCGTTACAACAGGGGGCCGGCAGTTCTTC; CDR3: CSVTTGGRQFF
V: TRBV5-1; length: 14; D: TRBD1; size: .; J: TRBJ2-7; DNA: TGCGCCAGCAGCTCCCGGACAGGGAGCTACGAGCAGTACTTC; CDR3: CASSSRTGSYEQYF
V: TRBV7-9; length: 16; D: TRBD1; size: .; J: TRBJ1-4; DNA: TGTGCCAGCAGCGTCGGGACAGCCTCAACTAATGAAAAACTGTTTTTT; CDR3: CASSVGTASTNEKLFF
V: TRBV19; length: 14; D: TRBD1; size: .; J: TRBJ1-3; DNA: TGTGCCACCAGGGACAGCCCCTCTGGAAACACCATATATTTT; CDR3: CATRDSPSGNTIYF
V: TRBV2; length: 14; D: .; size: .; J: TRBJ2-3; DNA: TGTGCCAGCAGTGAACAGGGACACACAGATACGCAGTATTTT; CDR3: CASSEQGHTDTQYF
V: TRBV11-2; length: 15; D: .; size: .; J: TRBJ2-1; DNA: TGTGCCAGCAGTTACAGCGTATCACTAAGGGGTGAGCAGTTCTTC; CDR3: CASSYSVSLRGEQFF
V: TRBV18; length: 15; D: .; size: medium-sized; J: TRBJ1-3; DNA: TGTGCCAGCTCACCGGAGGCTTCCTCTGGAAACACCATATATTTT; CDR3: CASSPEASSGNTIYF
V: TRBV5-1; length: 14; D: TRBD2; size: .; J: TRBJ2-5; DNA: TGCGCCAGCAGCTTTTCGGGGGGCCAAGAGACCCAGTACTTC; CDR3: CASSFSGGQETQYF